The 24 T cell receptor beta chains below all came from one sample that was sequenced in a study of cytomegalovirus exposure and HLA in healthy donors. Use of 60 Vbeta and 13 Jbeta primers characterized the PCR. Repertoires were generated with immunoSEQ multiplex PCR, while TCRdb's copy carries only in-frame clones and drops some. The sample lists 99,000 or so clones; 9.5% to 15% were seen once. Sequencing was carried out using PBMCs. The receptors here all came from a man aged 40-49 years in good health and CMV-seropositive.

This clone was detected only a few times. The chain links TRBV19 to TRBJ1-2; perhaps TRBD1 as D (6 bases). Germline CDR1 reads LNHDA; CDR2 reads SQIVND (reference sequence). The CDR3 is 14 residues long. V was clipped by 6 bases and J by 2 bases, with 13 bases between them. The CDR3 loop reads CASSLGQLNYGYTF. The CDR3 bases are TGTGCCAGTAGCCTAGGACAGCTAAACTATGGCTACACCTTC.

V and J are TRBV5-1 and TRBJ2-1; D is perhaps TRBD2 (5 bases). The V gene's germline CDR1 is SGHRS and CDR2 YFSETQ. The CDR3 spans 15 residues. The V and J ends lost 0 bases and 4 bases respectively, with 11 bases between them. The CDR3 here is CASSLGGSDYNEQFF. CDR3 coding DNA: TGCGCCAGCAGCTTGGGAGGGAGTGATTACAATGAGCAGTTCTTC.

CDR3 loop: CASSLGRTSRFAIQYF. DNA of the CDR3: TGCGCCAGCAGCTTGGGGAGGACTAGCAGATTTGCCATTCAGTACTTC. The genes are TRBV5-1 and TRBJ2-4; TRBD2 agrees at 8 bases. Trimming cost V 0 bases and J 9 bases; bases outside gene matches: 11. The CDR3 runs 16 residues. CDR1 SGHRS and CDR2 YFSETQ come from the germline V gene.

This clone was found a few times. The rearrangement joins TRBV6-6 to TRBJ2-1; 7 positions agree with TRBD2. CDR3 length equals 11 residues. Germline values: CDR1 MNHNY, CDR2 SVGAGI (reference sequence). The V and J ends lost 2 bases and 14 bases, in that order; junction bases with no gene match: 3. The CDR3 DNA sequence: TGTGCCAGCAGTTACGCGGGGGAGAAGTTCTTC. It is translated as CASSYAGEKFF.

This chain uses TRBV5-1 with TRBJ2-1, with TRBD2 matching 8 bases. CDR3 size: 14 residues. V lost 0 bases, J lost 9 bases, and 5 bases stayed unmatched. Germline V gives CDR1 SGHRS, CDR2 YFSETQ. CDR3 protein: CASSLVTGGAEQFF. DNA for the CDR3: TGCGCCAGCAGCTTGGTAACGGGAGGGGCTGAGCAGTTCTTC.

The V and J genes are TRBV7-9 and TRBJ2-4; tentative D call: TRBD2 (6 bases). Germline V lookup: CDR1 SEHNR, CDR2 FQNEAQ (reference sequence). With 5 bases removed from V and 3 bases from J, the gap between germline ends came to 17 bases. This CDR3 has 16 amino acids. In DNA form, the CDR3 reads TGTGCCAGCAGCATCGGGGCGAATAGCGGCAAAAACATTCAGTACTTC. Its translation is CASSIGANSGKNIQYF.

The V and J genes are TRBV4-3 and TRBJ2-5; D possibly corresponds to TRBD1 (6 bases). Between the trimmed V and J ends, which lost 0 bases and 3 bases, there was a span of 8 bases. CDR3 size: 14 residues. The germline V gene has CDR1 LGHNA and CDR2 YSLEER. The CDR3 DNA reads as TGCGCCAGCAGCCAAGAGAACAGGGAAGAGACCCAGTACTTC. Its translation: CASSQENREETQYF.

This clone was seen a handful of times. This chain connects TRBV7-2 to TRBJ2-1, with D possibly matching TRBD1 (5 bases). Per germline, CDR1 SGHTA and CDR2 FQGNSA. V was trimmed by 7 bases and J by 8 bases, leaving 18 bases between them. The CDR3 spans 14 residues. The CDR3 spells CASTLGELGYEQFF. In DNA form, the CDR3 reads TGTGCCAGCACCCTAGGGGAACTTGGGTATGAGCAGTTCTTC.

This chain joins TRBV29-1 and TRBJ2-1; TRBD1 is a possible D gene (6 bases). Trimming took off 5 bases at V and 8 bases at J, with 13 bases between the two ends. The CDR3 spans 12 residues. CDR1 and CDR2 from the germline V gene are SQVTM and ANQGSEA. The CDR3 spells CSVHHRVDEQFF. The CDR3 nucleotides read TGCAGCGTTCACCACAGGGTCGATGAGCAGTTCTTC.

The CDR3 loop is CASSLLSGNRYEQFF. In DNA form, the CDR3 reads TGTGCCAGCAGCTTACTCAGCGGGAACCGCTATGAGCAGTTCTTC. The V call is TRBV11-3, the J call TRBJ2-1, with 7 bases lining up with TRBD2. There are 15 residues in the CDR3. The germline CDR1 and CDR2 sequences are SGHNT and YENEEA. J gave up 8 bases and V 2 bases, and 9 bases lay outside the gene matches.

This clone was found a few times. The V gene is TRBV5-1, the J gene TRBJ2-7; 9 nucleotides line up with TRBD2. CDR1 is SGHRS and CDR2 is YFSETQ in the germline V gene. The CDR3 length is 18 residues. The ends lost 1 base at V and 0 bases at J; junction bases unmatched: 11. The CDR3 sequence is CASSLLPTRLADSYEQYF. CDR3 coding DNA: TGCGCCAGCAGCTTGCTGCCTACCAGACTAGCGGACTCCTACGAGCAGTACTTC.

This clone was seen more than once but under ten times. This rearrangement joins TRBV2 to TRBJ1-4; 8 bases align to TRBD1. Germline V gives CDR1 SNHLY, CDR2 FYNNEI. The V gene end was trimmed by 11 bases and the J gene end by 8 bases; junction bases not matched to a gene: 19. The CDR3 loop spans 16 amino acids. The CDR3 sequence is CAAAGGQGAFQEKLFF. CDR3 DNA: TGTGCCGCAGCGGGAGGGCAGGGGGCATTTCAAGAAAAACTGTTTTTT.

The CDR3 region is CASSYSYDQGASGEQYF. The CDR3 region has the DNA TGTGCCAGCAGTTACTCCTATGATCAGGGGGCGTCGGGCGAGCAGTACTTC. The V and J genes are TRBV6-7 and TRBJ2-7; 8 bases are a match to TRBD1. TRBV6-7 carries the ORF label, with uncertain function. J gave up 6 bases and V 0 bases, and 13 bases lay outside the gene matches. This CDR3 is 17 amino acids long.

The gene calls are TRBV6-5 and TRBJ1-6; 9 bases align to TRBD1. J gave up 10 bases and V 5 bases, and 9 bases lay outside the gene matches. This CDR3 spans 15 amino acids. CDR1 and CDR2 (germline): MNHEY, SVGAGI. CDR3 in DNA: TGTGCCAGCAGTACGGACAGGGGTGTAGGGTCACCCCTCCACTTT. This gives the protein CASSTDRGVGSPLHF.

V is TRBV2 and J is TRBJ1-6, with 9 bases matching TRBD1. This CDR3 is 16 amino acids long. Losses at the gene ends were 2 bases for V and 7 bases for J; bases not matched to a gene: 6. The germline V gene has CDR1 SNHLY and CDR2 FYNNEI. CDR3 sequence reads: CASSEFRTGVNSPLHF. The CDR3 nucleotides read TGTGCCAGCAGTGAATTTCGGACAGGGGTAAATTCACCCCTCCACTTT.

This clone was detected a few times. The V gene is TRBV6-5, the J gene TRBJ1-1, with 10 bases that match TRBD1. Germline trimming cut 6 bases from V and 1 base from J; bases unmatched to any gene: 5. Per germline, CDR1 MNHEY and CDR2 SVGAGI. CDR3 length: 15 amino acids. CDR3 DNA: TGTGCCAGCAGATCGAGGGACAGGGGGAACACTGAAGCTTTCTTT. It codes for CASRSRDRGNTEAFF.

This clone was picked up a small number of times. The V and J genes are TRBV5-1 and TRBJ1-2; 8 positions agree with TRBD1. Germline V gene sequence: CDR1 SGHRS, CDR2 YFSETQ. This CDR3 is built from 13 residues. The ends lost 4 bases at V and 5 bases at J; junction bases unmatched: 4. The CDR3 is CASSPDRAYGYTF. CDR3 DNA sequence: TGCGCCAGCAGCCCGGACAGGGCATATGGCTACACCTTC.

This clone was seen only a few times. The chain joins TRBV18 to TRBJ1-1; 8 bases match TRBD1. This CDR3 has 14 residues. CDR1 and CDR2 from the germline V gene are KGHSH and LQKENI. V lost 2 bases and J lost 6; bases outside the gene matches: 5. CDR3: CASSPTGGSAEAFF. CDR3 sequence (DNA): TGTGCCAGCTCACCAACAGGGGGTAGCGCTGAAGCTTTCTTT.

This clone was detected a few times. The V and J genes are TRBV19 and TRBJ2-3, with 7 positions matching TRBD2. Germline values: CDR1 LNHDA, CDR2 SQIVND (reference sequence). J lost 3 bases, V lost 6 bases, and 9 bases had no gene match. This CDR3 contains 15 residues. CDR3 sequence reads: CASRLEGGTTDTQYF. The DNA for the CDR3 is TGTGCCAGTAGACTAGAGGGAGGGACGACAGATACGCAGTATTTT.

The chain uses TRBV7-9 and TRBJ2-7, with 8 bases matching TRBD2. The J segment lost 7 bases and the V segment lost 4 bases, leaving 0 bases of the junction unmatched. In germline, CDR1 is SEHNR, CDR2 FQNEAQ (reference sequence). This CDR3 is 11 amino acids long. CDR3 loop: CASSSSGEQYF. Here the CDR3 DNA reads TGTGCCAGCAGCTCTAGCGGGGAGCAGTACTTC.

This clone was counted only a few times. Other DNA sequences from this sample encode an identical CDR3 as well. The chain couples TRBV11-2 to TRBJ1-1; D is perhaps TRBD1 (5 bases). Germline lookup yields CDR1 SGHAT and CDR2 FQNNGV. The CDR3 sequence is 13 residues long. V was clipped by 4 bases and J by 1 base, with 7 bases between them. CDR3 region: CASSSQGNTEAFF. The CDR3 nucleotides read TGTGCCAGCAGCTCTCAGGGGAACACTGAAGCTTTCTTT.

This chain connects TRBV11-2 to TRBJ2-5; TRBD1 aligns across 8 bases. Trimming at V came to 1 base and at J to 6 bases, leaving 4 bases not matched to a gene. Germline V gene sequence: CDR1 SGHAT, CDR2 FQNNGV. The CDR3 has 14 amino acids. As DNA, the CDR3 is TGTGCCAGCAGCTTAGTATCCAGGGGGCAGACCCAGTACTTC. Residues: CASSLVSRGQTQYF.

The V and J genes are TRBV4-1 and TRBJ2-6, with D maybe TRBD1 (5 bases). CDR3 length: 18 amino acids. CDR1 is MGHRA and CDR2 is YSYEKL in the germline V gene. V was shortened by 4 bases and J by 0 bases, with 16 bases between the two germline ends. The CDR3 here is CASSLALRGPSGANVLTF. The CDR3, as DNA: TGCGCCAGCAGCCTTGCCCTAAGGGGCCCCTCTGGGGCCAACGTCCTGACTTTC.

This clone occurred a few times. This chain connects TRBV7-2 to TRBJ2-7; possibly TRBD2 for D (6 bases). CDR3 length equals 13 residues. In germline, CDR1 is SGHTA, CDR2 FQGNSA. Trimming cost V 5 bases and J 5 bases, with 13 bases left between them. CDR3 in amino acids: CASSRASAHEQYF. CDR3 bases: TGTGCCAGCAGCCGGGCTAGCGCCCACGAGCAGTACTTC.